This T cell receptor (beta chain) originates from a study of Ad26.COV2.S vaccination and SARS-CoV-2 variants. Turning to this clone: Its matching antigen is unknown. The same CDR3 is also encoded by other DNA sequences in this sample.

Study observations and caveats: Recipients given vaccine exceeded placebo recipients in spike-specific TCR breadth.

Germline V gene sequence: CDR1 LGHNA, CDR2 YSLEER. The CDR3 is 16 amino acids. V shed 3 bases, J shed 0 bases, and the junction held 3 bases outside the gene matches. Treatment indicated: around 19 received Ad26.COV2.S at low or high dose, single or two shots; 5 received placebo; per-sample allocation not given. The samples were gathered on day 63 after the first injection of vaccine or placebo. Spike of the Wuhan-strain SARS-CoV-2 was expressed by an Ad26 vector, which formed the vaccine. This table comes from immunoSEQ multiplex PCR, and its TCRdb copy is limited to in-frame clones, with some not included. The table shows around 450,000 clones, with around 89% occurring only once.

Material: peripheral blood, obtained in a trial of Ad26.COV2.S vaccine versus placebo. The genes are TRBV4-3 and TRBJ2-2; TRBD1 matches at 8 bases. The sequence was obtained from a person aged 18-60 years who received the Ad26.COV2.S COVID-19 vaccine or a placebo. The CDR3 here is CASSQGTGPNTGELFF. DNA of the CDR3: TGCGCCAGCAGCCAGGGGACAGGACCGAACACCGGGGAGCTGTTTTTT.